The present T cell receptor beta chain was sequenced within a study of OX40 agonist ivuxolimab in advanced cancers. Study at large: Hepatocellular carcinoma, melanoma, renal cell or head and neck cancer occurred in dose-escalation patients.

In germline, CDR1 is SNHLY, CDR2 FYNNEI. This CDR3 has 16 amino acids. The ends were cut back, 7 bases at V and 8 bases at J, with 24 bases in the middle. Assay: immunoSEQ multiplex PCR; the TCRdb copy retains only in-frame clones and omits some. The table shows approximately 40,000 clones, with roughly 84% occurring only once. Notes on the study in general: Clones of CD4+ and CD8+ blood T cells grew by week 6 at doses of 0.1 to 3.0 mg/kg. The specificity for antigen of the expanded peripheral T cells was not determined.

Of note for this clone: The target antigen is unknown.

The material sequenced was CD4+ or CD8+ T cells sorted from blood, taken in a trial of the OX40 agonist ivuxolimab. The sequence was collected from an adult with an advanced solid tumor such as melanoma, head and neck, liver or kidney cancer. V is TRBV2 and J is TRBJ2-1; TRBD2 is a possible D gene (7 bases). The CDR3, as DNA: TGTGCCAGCAAGTTAGTTGCGGCGGGGGCTGGGGATGAGCAGTTCTTC. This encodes CASKLVAAGAGDEQFF.